The clone carrying this T cell receptor beta chain turned up a few times. These data come from a study of metastatic and nonmetastatic thyroid tumors. Across the whole study: Blood and tumor or nodule tissue repertoires from malignant and benign thyroid patients were compared.

Original methodology: A distant-metastasis classifier for papillary thyroid cancer was built using CDR3 differences across clinicopathological groups. TCRdb reprocessed the PCR reads using MiXCR. The V and J calls here are based on TCRdb, not the publication. The table lists about 35,000 clones, about 30% of them singletons. The CDR3 has 13 residues. Germline assignment: CDR1 MNHNS and CDR2 SASEGT. V lost 5 bases and J 6 bases, leaving 8 bases between the germline ends. Every patient was untreated before thyroid surgery. The sample consisted of tumor tissue. This chain connects TRBV6-1 to TRBJ1-6; TRBD1 might be the D (5 bases). This sequence originates from a female donor with papillary thyroid cancer or a benign thyroid nodule (not recorded which). Some clones in this sample may be carry-over from other donors' samples. CDR3 bases: TGTGCCAGCAGTCAGACAGTTAATTCACCCCTCCACTTT. Its translation is CASSQTVNSPLHF.